This T cell receptor beta chain was identified during a study of cytomegalovirus exposure and HLA in healthy donors. About this clone: Antigen specificity is unknown.

V was trimmed by 2 bases and J by 3 bases, leaving 7 bases between them. The CDR3 runs 13 residues. Germline lookup yields CDR1 MNHEY and CDR2 SVGAGI. TCRdb's table, derived via immunoSEQ multiplex PCR, lists solely in-frame clones and lacks some. This sample yields fewer than 150,000 clones, of which more than 70% are seen a single time; roughly 5% belongs to the top ten. General study points: Within the approximately 130 validation repertoires, first-cohort TCR clusters tended to co-occur, according to a later analysis.

The V call is TRBV6-5, the J call TRBJ1-1; a weak D match, TRBD1 (5 bases). Sequences were obtained from PBMCs. The clonotype originates from a man younger than 35 in good health and CMV-seronegative. CDR3: CASSYGGDTEAFF. The DNA for the CDR3 is TGTGCCAGCAGTTACGGGGGGGACACTGAAGCTTTCTTT.